This TCR beta chain was observed in a study of CD4+ T cells in melanoma. Profiling relied on immunoSEQ multiplex PCR, and the TCRdb table lists in-frame clones only, not all of them. In the table there are 20,000 to 25,000 clones, over 75% of which are singletons. Study results and limitations: CD8+ T cell, macrophage and B cell function reportedly correlated with neoantigen-specific CD4+ T cells. Reportedly, melanoma neoantigen-specific CD4+ T cells showed varied differentiation states.

A word on this clone: Antigen unknown.

There are 17 residues in the CDR3. Trimming removed 0 bases from V and 5 bases from J, with 19 bases in between. Germline loops: CDR1 LNHNV, CDR2 YYDKDF (reference sequence). Specimen: cells from a culture (not recorded whether cultured in vitro). V usage is TRBV15 and J usage is TRBJ2-5; D may be TRBD1 or TRBD2 (5 bases each). This TCR was recovered from a human donor with melanoma. The CDR3 nucleotides read TGTGCCACCAGCAGAGATCGGGGCTCCCCCGTGGTTGAGACCCAGTACTTC. It specifies CATSRDRGSPVVETQYF.